This T cell receptor (beta chain) derives from a study of T cells in Graves' hyperthyroidism and ophthalmopathy. As for this clonotype: The antigen is unknown.

The cohort's ophthalmopathy patients, a group with duration under 3 months, had a Clinical Activity Score of at least 3 and a NOSPECS grade of at least 4. Notes on the study in general: Before onset, by a median of approximately 5.9 months, the model predicted ophthalmopathy.

The V gene's germline CDR1 is MDHEN and CDR2 SYDVKM. The CDR3 runs to 16 residues. Trimming left V 8 bases short and J 0 bases short, with 17 bases between. Amplified TCR beta CDR3 regions came from RNA transcripts. HTBI primers were employed in a first-round RT-PCR of the TCR CDR3. From the multiplex PCR reads, TCRdb called clonotypes with MiXCR, one entry per CDR3 protein. The sample records hundreds of thousands of distinct CDR3 sequences, about 20% being singletons. The V and J genes are TRBV28 and TRBJ1-5; D gene unclear. The TCR was taken from a man aged 35-49 years with Graves' ophthalmopathy. Sequencing was done on a sample of blood. CDR3 DNA sequence: TGTGCCAGCGAACCAGCACAAGCCGGTAGCAATCAGCCCCAGCATTTT. It specifies CASEPAQAGSNQPQHF. Complete variable domain (other parts from reference TRBV28 and TRBJ1-5): DVKVTQSSRYLVKRTGEKVFLECVQDMDHENMFWYRQDPGLGLRLIYFSYDVKMKEKGDIPEGYSVSREKKERFSLILESASTNQTSMYLCASEPAQAGSNQPQHFGDGTRLSIL.